This T cell receptor (beta chain) came from a study of cytomegalovirus exposure and HLA in healthy donors. The sample holds many counts of this clone. Its antigen is unidentified. The germline gives CDR1 LNHDA, CDR2 SQIVND (reference sequence). There are 15 residues in the CDR3. V was shortened by 1 base and J by 3 bases, with 10 bases between the two germline ends. Both 60 Vbeta primers and 13 Jbeta primers went into the PCR. Some clones are missing from TCRdb's copy, which holds only in-frame ones; the method was immunoSEQ multiplex PCR. The sample yields some 88,000 clones, about 69% seen once. General observations from the study: There were over 150 TCR beta chains listed as cytomegalovirus-associated. Analysis was carried out at a later point, and it linked a missense DCLRE1C variant to TCR beta V- and J-gene trimming. About 87% or about 30% of the time was how often most TCR beta V segments were productive, according to an earlier analysis.

The clonotype was recovered from a woman aged 18-35 years in good health and CMV-seropositive. The chain employs TRBV19 and TRBJ1-5; weak D call: TRBD1 (6 bases). Sequencing used PBMCs. CDR3 region: CASSIADRINQPQHF. CDR3 sequence (DNA): TGTGCCAGTAGTATAGCTGACAGGATCAATCAGCCCCAGCATTTT.